This is a list of T cell receptor beta chains from one sample in a study of control samples from healthy donors and cancer patients. This table comes from immunoSEQ multiplex PCR, and its TCRdb copy is limited to in-frame clones, with some not included. The sample holds some 80,000 clones, around 92% seen once. The specimen was blood. The source of these receptors is a woman aged 55 to 70 in good health. The CDR3 runs from the conserved cysteine through the conserved F or W. D genes are given only for firm matches. The size of a clone is reported for some rows only, either as once, few or many, or as a class for expanded clones.

v_call	clone_size	d_call	j_call	cdr3_aa	cdr3_nt
TRBV7-9	-	-	TRBJ2-1	CASSLRWGSGLNNEQFF	TGTGCCAGCAGCTTACGGTGGGGGTCAGGGCTAAACAATGAGCAGTTCTTC
TRBV24-1	-	-	TRBJ2-2	CATSGGLNTGELFF	TGTGCCACCAGTGGTGGGTTGAACACCGGGGAGCTGTTTTTT
TRBV5-1	-	TRBD1	TRBJ2-3	CASSSDRGSTDTQYF	TGCGCCAGCAGCTCCGACAGGGGTAGCACAGATACGCAGTATTTT
TRBV30	once	TRBD1	TRBJ1-2	CAWSSLTGVNYGYTF	TGTGCCTGGAGTTCTTTAACAGGGGTTAACTATGGCTACACCTTC
TRBV7-2	-	-	TRBJ1-1	CASSLDTPPEAFF	TGTGCCAGCAGCTTAGATACCCCGCCTGAAGCTTTCTTT
TRBV10-3	-	-	TRBJ2-5	CAISGTGTEETQYF	TGTGCCATCAGTGGTACCGGGACGGAAGAGACCCAGTACTTC
TRBV28	few	-	TRBJ1-6	CASSGGESPLHF	TGTGCCAGCAGTGGGGGAGAATCACCCCTCCACTTT
TRBV7-9	-	TRBD1	TRBJ2-7	CASSTQGAGGEQYF	TGTGCCAGCAGCACACAGGGGGCAGGAGGGGAGCAGTACTTC
TRBV6-6	-	-	TRBJ2-1	CASSGPVPEQFF	TGTGCCAGCAGCGGACCAGTCCCTGAGCAGTTCTTC
TRBV24-1	-	-	TRBJ2-5	CATSDPGQRKQETQYF	TGTGCCACCAGTGATCCCGGACAGAGGAAACAAGAGACCCAGTACTTC
TRBV30	-	-	TRBJ1-2	CAWAMDGYTF	TGTGCCTGGGCTATGGATGGCTACACCTTC
TRBV3-1/TRBV3-2	-	TRBD2	TRBJ2-7	CASSQALAGAGEQYF	TGTGCCAGCAGCCAAGCTCTAGCGGGCGCTGGGGAGCAGTACTTC
TRBV19	-	-	TRBJ1-5	CASSIRAQPQHF	TGTGCCAGTAGTATAAGAGCTCAGCCCCAGCATTTT
TRBV29-1	-	-	TRBJ1-5	CSVWAGGNQPQHF	TGCAGCGTTTGGGCAGGGGGCAATCAGCCCCAGCATTTT
TRBV19	-	TRBD1	TRBJ1-4	CASTKTGGNEKLFF	TGTGCCAGTACGAAGACAGGGGGAAATGAAAAACTGTTTTTT
TRBV28	-	-	TRBJ2-3	CASSLIAPDTQYF	TGTGCCAGCAGTTTAATAGCTCCAGATACGCAGTATTTT
TRBV7-9	-	-	TRBJ2-7	CASSPPGGYEQYF	TGTGCCAGCAGCCCCCCTGGGGGCTACGAGCAGTACTTC
TRBV19	-	-	TRBJ2-7	CASSITGRYEQYF	TGTGCCAGTAGTATAACGGGGCGCTACGAGCAGTACTTC
TRBV18	-	-	TRBJ2-2	CASSPGMNTGELFF	TGTGCCAGCTCACCAGGAATGAACACCGGGGAGCTGTTTTTT
TRBV5-4	-	TRBD2	TRBJ2-3	CASSPGTSGITDTQYF	TGTGCCAGCAGCCCCGGGACTAGCGGGATCACAGATACGCAGTATTTT
TRBV4-1	-	-	TRBJ1-1	CASSPRYGGDNTEAFF	TGCGCCAGCAGCCCCCGTTATGGGGGTGACAACACTGAAGCTTTCTTT
TRBV6-1	-	-	TRBJ1-5	CASSEQGTNQPQHF	TGTGCCAGCAGTGAACAGGGGACTAATCAGCCCCAGCATTTT
TRBV2	-	TRBD2	TRBJ2-5	CASKAGVGEETQYF	TGTGCCAGCAAAGCGGGGGTGGGTGAAGAGACCCAGTACTTC
TRBV12-3/TRBV12-4	-	-	TRBJ1-4	CASSPTPGQELFF	TGTGCCAGCAGTCCCACCCCGGGACAAGAACTGTTTTTT
TRBV28	-	TRBD2	TRBJ2-1	CASSLIAAGAYNEQFF	TGTGCCAGCAGTTTAATCGCAGCGGGGGCCTACAATGAGCAGTTCTTC
TRBV5-4	-	-	TRBJ1-2	CASSLRTFKDGYTF	TGTGCCAGCAGCTTGCGGACATTCAAGGATGGCTACACCTTC
TRBV6-1	-	-	TRBJ1-1	CASSEYGPMAFF	TGTGCCAGCAGTGAATACGGTCCGATGGCTTTCTTT
TRBV19	-	TRBD1	TRBJ2-7	CASSTGQGKEEQYF	TGTGCCAGTAGTACGGGACAGGGGAAGGAAGAGCAGTACTTC
TRBV19	-	TRBD2	TRBJ2-1	CASSIGGFSYNEQFF	TGTGCCAGTAGTATCGGGGGGTTCTCCTACAATGAGCAGTTCTTC
TRBV28	-	-	TRBJ1-2	CASSYGQNYGYTF	TGTGCCAGCAGCTATGGACAGAACTATGGCTACACCTTC
TRBV7-9	-	-	TRBJ2-1	CASSAVWAAESSYNEQFF	TGTGCCAGCAGCGCAGTGTGGGCGGCGGAGAGCTCCTACAATGAGCAGTTCTTC
TRBV7-9	-	-	TRBJ1-5	CASSMTGGQPQHF	TGTGCCAGCAGCATGACGGGAGGTCAGCCCCAGCATTTT
TRBV28	-	-	TRBJ1-1	CASFFLGSGEAFF	TGTGCCAGCTTCTTTCTCGGGTCAGGTGAAGCTTTCTTT
TRBV5-1	-	-	TRBJ1-6	CASGPTEQQGRPLHF	TGCGCCAGCGGCCCGACGGAGCAGCAGGGTCGGCCCCTCCACTTT
TRBV19	-	TRBD2	TRBJ2-1	CASSIVVAGGYNEQFF	TGTGCCAGTAGTATAGTAGTAGCGGGTGGATACAATGAGCAGTTCTTC
TRBV24-1	-	-	TRBJ2-1	CATSEVGHNEQFF	TGTGCCACCAGTGAGGTAGGACACAATGAGCAGTTCTTC
TRBV4-1	-	TRBD2	TRBJ2-1	CASSQVTSGSYAQFF	TGCGCCAGCAGCCAAGTCACTAGCGGGAGTTACGCGCAGTTCTTC
TRBV7-2	-	TRBD2	TRBJ2-1	CASSWTSGGYNEQFF	TGTGCCAGCAGTTGGACTAGCGGAGGCTACAATGAGCAGTTCTTC
TRBV28	once	TRBD2	TRBJ2-1	CASTPWGASGSRNEQFF	TGTGCCAGCACCCCCTGGGGGGCTAGCGGGAGCAGGAATGAGCAGTTCTTC
TRBV9	-	TRBD2	TRBJ2-1	CASSGTSGTLSYNEQFF	TGTGCCAGCAGCGGGACTAGCGGGACGCTCTCCTACAATGAGCAGTTCTTC
TRBV28	-	-	TRBJ2-7	CASSVPGLSYEQYF	TGTGCCAGCAGCGTGCCAGGGTTATCCTACGAGCAGTACTTC
TRBV5-4	-	-	TRBJ2-2	CASSSPRQGNTGELFF	TGTGCCAGCAGCTCCCCGAGGCAGGGGAACACCGGGGAGCTGTTTTTT
TRBV24-1	-	-	TRBJ1-2	CATSDLEGYGYTF	TGTGCCACCAGTGATTTGGAGGGCTATGGCTACACCTTC
TRBV15	-	TRBD1	TRBJ1-1	CATSKQGDTEAFF	TGTGCCACCAGTAAACAGGGGGACACTGAAGCTTTCTTT
TRBV19	once	-	TRBJ1-5	CASSISGGHQPQHF	TGTGCCAGTAGTATATCCGGCGGGCATCAGCCCCAGCATTTT
TRBV28	-	-	TRBJ1-5	CASSMRSGKQPQHF	TGTGCCAGCAGTATGAGGTCAGGTAAACAGCCCCAGCATTTT
TRBV5-1	once	-	TRBJ2-2	CASSLYNAGELFF	TGCGCCAGCAGCTTGTACAACGCCGGGGAGCTGTTTTTT
TRBV30	-	-	TRBJ2-7	CAWSGWGADEQYF	TGTGCCTGGAGTGGCTGGGGAGCGGACGAGCAGTACTTC
TRBV4-3	-	-	TRBJ1-1	CASSQEPRVVAEAFF	TGCGCCAGCAGCCAAGAGCCAAGGGTGGTTGCTGAAGCTTTCTTT
TRBV30	-	TRBD2	TRBJ2-5	CAWVKRGYQETQYF	TGTGCCTGGGTCAAGCGGGGGTACCAAGAGACCCAGTACTTC
TRBV3-1/TRBV3-2	-	-	TRBJ2-7	CASSPGATTSSYEQYF	TGTGCCAGCAGCCCCGGAGCCACTACGAGTTCCTACGAGCAGTACTTC
TRBV5-4	-	TRBD1	TRBJ1-2	CASSLEGQGVSGYTF	TGTGCCAGCAGCTTGGAGGGACAGGGAGTGTCTGGCTACACCTTC
TRBV7-3	-	-	TRBJ2-5	CASSFLQGETQYF	TGTGCCAGCAGCTTCTTACAAGGGGAGACCCAGTACTTC
TRBV6-2/TRBV6-3	-	-	TRBJ1-5	CASSYRVQRSYSNQPQHF	TGTGCCAGCAGTTACAGGGTTCAGCGGTCCTATAGCAATCAGCCCCAGCATTTT
TRBV5-1	-	-	TRBJ1-1	CASSLAVANTEAFF	TGCGCCAGCAGCTTGGCCGTGGCGAACACTGAAGCTTTCTTT
TRBV5-5	-	-	TRBJ2-7	CASSHRDNIRDEQYF	TGTGCCAGCAGCCACCGGGACAATATTAGGGACGAGCAGTACTTC
TRBV6-1	once	-	TRBJ2-7	CASSELISYEQYF	TGTGCCAGCAGTGAACTCATTTCCTACGAGCAGTACTTC
TRBV28	-	TRBD1	TRBJ1-6	CASRRGTGGNSPLHF	TGTGCCAGCAGGCGGGGGACAGGGGGGAATTCACCCCTCCACTTT